This paragraph reports one TCR beta chain. This sample was included in a study of beta chain features in type 1 diabetes. Germline V CDR1 and CDR2: SGHRS, YFSETQ. The CDR3 covers 17 residues. V dropped 3 bases and J dropped 0; count of bases not matched to a gene: 10. Expressed TCRB transcripts were sequenced because the isolated RNA had all been reverse transcribed beforehand. Some clones are missing from TCRdb's copy, which holds only in-frame ones; the method was immunoSEQ multiplex PCR. Counted here are about 370,000 clones, more than 12% occurring once; the ten biggest clones make up roughly 0.017%.

Sample: naive CD4+ T cells from blood. The rearrangement uses TRBV5-1 and TRBJ2-7, with 9 bases that match TRBD2. This TCR was sampled from a woman aged 18-35 years in good health. The CDR3 loop is CASSSLMGGGDSYEQYF. The DNA for the CDR3 is TGCGCCAGCAGCTCCCTTATGGGCGGGGGGGACTCCTACGAGCAGTACTTC.